Sequencing of this T cell receptor beta chain was carried out in a study of identical twins. The study's findings and limits: Twin-shared out-of-frame alpha sequences showed excess low generation probability. Monozygotic twin pairs showed more out-of-frame TCR alpha sharing than models estimated. A lower insertion count was a feature of abundant cord blood beta clonotypes, with no such feature in memory repertoires.

A universal primer site was incorporated via template switching, and the cDNA contained unique molecular identifiers. TCRdb itself ran the 5' RACE reads through MiXCR, one entry per CDR3 protein. The top ten clones hold approximately 9.3% of a sample with roughly 260,000 distinct CDR3 sequences, over 12% of them seen once. The length of the CDR3 is 13 residues. Looked up from germline, CDR1 is SGHVS and CDR2 is FNYEAQ. The ends were cut back, 2 bases at V and 5 bases at J, with 10 bases in the middle. To note about this clonotype: Its antigen is undetermined.

The sequence derives from a woman aged 18-30 years in good health. The sequenced sample was memory (CD45RO+) T cells sorted from blood. The chain carries TRBV7-6 and TRBJ2-7; tentatively, D is TRBD1 (5 bases). CDR3 DNA: TGTGCCAGCAGCTTAACAGGCCCTAACGAGCAGTACTTC. This gives the protein CASSLTGPNEQYF.